These 26 T cell receptor beta chains came from one sample sequenced in a study of blood T cell repertoires in COVID-19. The method was immunoSEQ multiplex PCR; TCRdb's version includes in-frame clones alone and lacks a portion of them. Of 250,000 to 350,000 clones listed, about 90% are singletons. The sample taken for sequencing was peripheral blood. Source of these receptors: a man aged 18 to 29 with active or convalescent COVID-19.

This clone was seen only once. The chain is built from TRBV5-1 and TRBJ2-5; D is possibly TRBD2 (5 bases). V lost 0 bases and J 5 bases, leaving 14 bases between the germline ends. CDR1 SGHRS and CDR2 YFSETQ come from the germline V gene. CDR3 length: 15 residues. The CDR3 spells CASSLAGVVWETQYF. The CDR3 DNA is TGCGCCAGCAGCTTGGCCGGGGTAGTGTGGGAGACCCAGTACTTC. The full variable domain, in which reference TRBV5-1 and TRBJ2-5 provide the parts outside the CDR3, is KAGVTQTPRYLIKTRGQQVTLSCSPISGHRSVSWYQQTPGQGLQFLFEYFSETQRNKGNFPGRFSGRQFSNSRSEMNVSTLELGDSALYLCASSLAGVVWETQYFGPGTRLLVL.

This sequence joins TRBV18 and TRBJ2-1, with 7 bases lining up with TRBD2. Unmatched junction bases numbered 1, after V lost 2 bases and J lost 0 bases. Per the germline V gene, CDR1 is KGHSH and CDR2 is LQKENI. The CDR3 totals 15 residues. The CDR3 DNA sequence: TGTGCCAGCTCACCAGGCGGGAGCTCCTACAATGAGCAGTTCTTC. It specifies CASSPGGSSYNEQFF.

This clone was found a few times. V usage is TRBV28 and J usage is TRBJ1-1; TRBD1 is a possible D gene (5 bases). Germline V lookup: CDR1 MDHEN, CDR2 SYDVKM. This CDR3 has 15 residues. V shed 5 bases and J shed 5 bases, with 18 bases lying between them. The CDR3, as DNA: TGTGCCAGCAGTCGAAAAACCGACAGATATACTGAAGCTTTCTTT. Its translation: CASSRKTDRYTEAFF. Complete variable domain (other parts from reference TRBV28 and TRBJ1-1): DVKVTQSSRYLVKRTGEKVFLECVQDMDHENMFWYRQDPGLGLRLIYFSYDVKMKEKGDIPEGYSVSREKKERFSLILESASTNQTSMYLCASSRKTDRYTEAFFGQGTRLTVV.

This chain connects TRBV9 to TRBJ2-3, with 11 bases that match TRBD1. CDR3 length: 16 amino acids. Germline-derived CDR1 and CDR2 are SGDLS and YYNGEE. After removal of 2 bases from V and 6 bases from J, the junction contained 8 bases not matched to a gene. CDR3 residues: CASSVRTGGPWDTQYF. For the CDR3, the DNA is TGTGCCAGCAGCGTTAGGACAGGGGGCCCTTGGGATACGCAGTATTTT.

CDR3 DNA: TGCAGCGTTGTAACAGGTGAAGCTTTCTTT. Its translation is CSVVTGEAFF. The genes are TRBV29-1 and TRBJ1-1, with D possibly matching TRBD1 (5 bases). Germline V gene sequence: CDR1 SQVTM, CDR2 ANQGSEA. V was clipped by 4 bases and J by 7 bases, with 7 bases between them. CDR3 length: 10 residues.

The rearrangement joins TRBV7-6 to TRBJ2-2; D uncertain. Germline assignment: CDR1 SGHVS and CDR2 FNYEAQ. V gave up 1 base and J gave up 0 bases, with 15 bases separating them. CDR3 size: 18 residues. CDR3 region: CASSLGSRITTNTGELFF. DNA for the CDR3: TGTGCCAGCAGCTTAGGCTCTAGAATTACTACGAACACCGGGGAGCTGTTTTTT.

The chain carries TRBV3-1 (or the pseudogene TRBV3-2) and TRBJ2-1, with 14 bases aligning to TRBD2. The junction had 13 bases not matched to a gene; V was cut back by 4 bases and J by 2 bases. Germline assignment: CDR1 LGHDT and CDR2 YNNKEL (reference sequence). The CDR3 sequence is 20 residues long. CDR3 sequence reads: CASSLSPGLAGVWAYNEQFF. CDR3 in DNA: TGTGCCAGCAGCCTGAGTCCGGGACTAGCGGGAGTTTGGGCCTACAATGAGCAGTTCTTC.

Worth noting for this clone: The same CDR3 also results from other DNA sequences found in this sample. The CDR3: CASSMGGENTEAFF. The CDR3 DNA reads TGTGCCAGTAGTATGGGGGGGGAGAACACTGAAGCTTTCTTT. This rearrangement joins TRBV19 to TRBJ1-1, with a weak D call TRBD1 (5 bases). The CDR3 runs to 14 residues. Trimming pared 3 bases from V and 1 base from J, leaving 9 bases between. In germline, CDR1 is LNHDA, CDR2 SQIVND (reference sequence).

V is TRBV28 and J is TRBJ1-5, with 7 bases identical to TRBD1. CDR1 is MDHEN, CDR2 SYDVKM, per germline. J gave up 0 bases and V 2 bases, and 7 bases lay outside the gene matches. This CDR3 comprises 17 residues. The CDR3 DNA sequence: TGTGCCAGCAGTTTAATTGAGGGGGCTAGTAGCAATCAGCCCCAGCATTTT. As protein: CASSLIEGASSNQPQHF.

V is TRBV4-1 and J is TRBJ2-7; TRBD2 is a possible D gene (5 bases). CDR1 is MGHRA and CDR2 is YSYEKL in the germline V gene. CDR3 length: 17 residues. V lost 1 base and J 3 bases, leaving 19 bases between the germline ends. CDR3 coding DNA: TGCGCCAGCAGCCAAGTACCGGCCAATACGGGAATCTACGAGCAGTACTTC. It codes for CASSQVPANTGIYEQYF.

DNA of the CDR3: TGTGCCAGCAGCAAAGAACGGGACAGCCTGGAGAACACTGAAGCTTTCTTT. It translates to CASSKERDSLENTEAFF. The V gene is TRBV21-1, the J gene TRBJ1-1; the tabulated D call, TRBD1, remains unverified against the DNA. TRBV21-1 is a pseudogene locus. The CDR3 contains 17 residues.

The rearrangement links TRBV5-1 to TRBJ1-1; D is ambiguous. Germline V gene data show CDR1 as SGHRS and CDR2 as YFSETQ. The CDR3 is 15 amino acids. Trimming left V 4 bases short and J 1 base short, with 14 bases between. The CDR3 bases are TGCGCCAGCAGCCCAGATCAGTACCAGAACACTGAAGCTTTCTTT. Its translation is CASSPDQYQNTEAFF.

This chain connects TRBV11-2 to TRBJ2-5, with a weak D call TRBD2 (6 bases). Trimming removed 8 bases from V and 5 bases from J, with 12 bases in between. CDR3 length: 12 amino acids. The V gene's germline CDR1 is SGHAT and CDR2 FQNNGV. CDR3 amino acids: CASGAGRETQYF. CDR3 bases: TGTGCCAGCGGGGCAGGGAGGGAGACCCAGTACTTC.

The DNA of the CDR3 is TGTGCCAGCAGTTTAGATACGGTCCAAGAGACCCAGTACTTC. Its translation is CASSLDTVQETQYF. V gene TRBV28 combines with J gene TRBJ2-5, with D uncertain. Germline V gene lookup returns CDR1 MDHEN and CDR2 SYDVKM. The CDR3 length is 14 residues. Trimming took 2 bases from V and 1 from J, leaving 8 bases between them.

With regard to this clone: Other nucleotide sequences from this sample produce the same CDR3. The J gene is TRBJ1-2, the V gene TRBV10-3; perhaps TRBD1 as D (6 bases). The length of the CDR3 is 12 residues. V gave up 3 bases and J gave up 5 bases, with 7 bases separating them. Germline V gives CDR1 ENHRY, CDR2 SYGVKD. This CDR3 is CAISDRGYGYTF. The DNA for the CDR3 is TGTGCCATCAGTGACAGGGGATATGGCTACACCTTC.

V gene TRBV19 combines with J gene TRBJ2-7; 7 bases map to TRBD2. The CDR3 spans 15 residues. The germline V gene has CDR1 LNHDA and CDR2 SQIVND (reference sequence). The J segment lost 0 bases and the V segment lost 6 bases, leaving 8 bases of the junction unmatched. The CDR3 sequence is CASSSAGGSSYEQYF. CDR3 DNA sequence: TGTGCCAGTAGCTCCGCTGGCGGGAGCTCCTACGAGCAGTACTTC. The full variable domain, with the rest looked up from reference TRBV19 and TRBJ2-7, is DGGITQSPKYLFRKEGQNVTLSCEQNLNHDAMYWYRQDPGQGLRLIYYSQIVNDFQKGDIAEGYSVSREKKESFPLTVTSAQKNPTAFYLCASSSAGGSSYEQYFGPGTRLTVT.

This clone is a singleton in its sample. The J gene is TRBJ2-3, the V gene TRBV7-3; possible D gene TRBD1, 6 bases. V dropped 0 bases and J dropped 5 bases, with 9 bases sitting between them. From germline, CDR1 is SGHTA and CDR2 FQGTGA. The CDR3 is 14 residues long. The CDR3 DNA reads as TGTGCCAGCAGCTTAACCAGGGGAGAAGATACGCAGTATTTT. As protein: CASSLTRGEDTQYF. Combining the CDR3 with reference TRBV7-3 and TRBJ2-3 gives the whole variable domain GAGVSQTPSNKVTEKGKYVELRCDPISGHTALYWYRQSLGQGPEFLIYFQGTGAADDSGLPNDRFFAVRPEGSVSTLKIQRTERGDSAVYLCASSLTRGEDTQYFGPGTRLTVL.

This chain joins TRBV4-3 and TRBJ1-2; 7 bases fit TRBD1. Germline V lookup: CDR1 LGHNA, CDR2 YSLEER. This CDR3 region has 14 residues. Trimming cost V 3 bases and J 3 bases; bases outside gene matches: 4. In DNA, the CDR3 is TGCGCCAGCAGCCACAACACAGGGGACTATGGCTACACCTTC. This codes for CASSHNTGDYGYTF.

This clone was found once. CDR3 in amino acids: CASSQERGSSGSIYNEQFF. CDR3 sequence (DNA): TGCGCCAGCAGCCAAGAGAGGGGCTCTAGCGGCTCAATATACAATGAGCAGTTCTTC. The J gene is TRBJ2-1, the V gene TRBV4-1, with 7 nucleotides matching TRBD2. CDR3 length: 19 amino acids. V lost 0 bases to trimming and J lost 4 bases; unmatched junction nucleotides: 15. Germline loops: CDR1 MGHRA, CDR2 YSYEKL.

The rearrangement joins TRBV27 to TRBJ1-5; no clear D. Germline V CDR1 and CDR2: MNHEY, SMNVEV (reference sequence). The V end was cut by 5 bases, the J end by 3 bases, with 11 bases between. This CDR3 contains 14 residues. The CDR3 nucleotides read TGTGCCAGCAGTACCTCATACTTCAATCAGCCCCAGCATTTT. Amino acid sequence: CASSTSYFNQPQHF.

This chain joins TRBV24-1 and TRBJ2-1, with 13 positions matching TRBD2. V lost 2 bases and J lost 7; bases outside the gene matches: 4. Germline assignment: CDR1 KGHDR and CDR2 SFDVKD. This CDR3 contains 16 residues. Written as DNA, the CDR3 is TGTGCCACCAGTGATTCCGGGACTAGCGGGGTAAATGAGCAGTTCTTC. It codes for CATSDSGTSGVNEQFF.

This chain connects TRBV19 to TRBJ2-3; 7 bases map to TRBD2. The CDR3 extends over 17 amino acids. Germline V gene lookup returns CDR1 LNHDA and CDR2 SQIVND (reference sequence). J gave up 0 bases and V 3 bases, and 9 bases lay outside the gene matches. CDR3 DNA: TGTGCCAGTAGTATGCTAGCGGTGGATTCTAGCACAGATACGCAGTATTTT. Protein sequence: CASSMLAVDSSTDTQYF.

This chain links TRBV5-1 with TRBJ2-1, with 10 bases fitting TRBD2. Germline loops: CDR1 SGHRS, CDR2 YFSETQ. This CDR3 comprises 15 residues. V lost 3 bases and J lost 2; bases outside the gene matches: 2. The CDR3 sequence is CASSSSGGAYNEQFF. CDR3 DNA sequence: TGCGCCAGCAGCTCAAGCGGGGGGGCCTACAATGAGCAGTTCTTC.

The V call is TRBV7-2, the J call TRBJ1-6, with 7 bases matching TRBD1. V lost 2 bases, J lost 5 bases, and 3 bases stayed unmatched. Germline V lookup: CDR1 SGHTA, CDR2 FQGNSA. CDR3 length equals 15 residues. CDR3 nucleotides: TGTGCCAGCAGCTTATTCGGGACAGATAATTCACCCCTCCACTTT. Its translation: CASSLFGTDNSPLHF.

The J gene is TRBJ1-2, the V gene TRBV11-2; D is unresolved. The CDR3 extends over 13 amino acids. Germline V CDR1 and CDR2: SGHAT, FQNNGV. Trimming left V 0 bases short and J 6 bases short, with 8 bases between. CDR3 nucleotides: TGTGCCAGCAGCTTAGATCAAGAGGATGGCTACACCTTC. Translating it yields CASSLDQEDGYTF.

The V call is TRBV10-3, the J call TRBJ2-2; 8 nucleotides line up with TRBD1. This CDR3 contains 13 residues. Germline V gives CDR1 ENHRY, CDR2 SYGVKD. Trimming cost V 6 bases and J 6 bases; bases outside gene matches: 3. The CDR3 bases are TGTGCCATCAGGGGACAGGAGGCCGGGGAGCTGTTTTTT. Protein: CAIRGQEAGELFF.